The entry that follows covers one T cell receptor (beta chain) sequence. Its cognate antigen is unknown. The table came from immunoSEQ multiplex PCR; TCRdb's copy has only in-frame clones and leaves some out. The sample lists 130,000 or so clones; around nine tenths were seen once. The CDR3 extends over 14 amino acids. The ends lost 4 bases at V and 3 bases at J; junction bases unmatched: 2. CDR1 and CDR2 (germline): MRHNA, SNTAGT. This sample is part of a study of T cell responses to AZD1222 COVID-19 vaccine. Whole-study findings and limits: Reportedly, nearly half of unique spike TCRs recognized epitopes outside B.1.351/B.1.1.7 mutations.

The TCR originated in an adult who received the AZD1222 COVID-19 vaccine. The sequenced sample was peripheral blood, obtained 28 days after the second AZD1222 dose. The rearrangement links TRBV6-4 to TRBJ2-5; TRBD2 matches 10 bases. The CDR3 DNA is TGTGCCAGCAGTGTCCTAGCGGGGGAAGAGACCCAGTACTTC. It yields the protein CASSVLAGEETQYF.